A selection of T cell receptor beta chains follows, all from one sample in a study of T cells in Graves' hyperthyroidism and ophthalmopathy. TCRdb used MiXCR to reprocess the multiplex PCR reads, holding one entry per CDR3 protein. This table has about 420,000 distinct CDR3 sequences, 15% to 19% appearing once. The sequencing input was blood. The receptors here all came from a woman aged 18-35 years with Graves' hyperthyroidism. Both conserved end residues are part of each CDR3. D genes are given only for firm matches. The listing skips clone size in some rows; elsewhere it reads once, few, many or a size class.

D	size	V	J	CDR3	DNA
TRBD2	-	TRBV5-1	TRBJ2-1	CASSRLAGHNEQFF	TGCGCCAGCAGCCGACTAGCGGGACACAATGAGCAGTTCTTC
-	many	TRBV12-3/TRBV12-4	TRBJ1-2	CASIGPVWLTGYTF	TGTGCCAGCATTGGACCGGTTTGGTTGACTGGCTACACCTTC
TRBD1	-	TRBV10-1	TRBJ2-7	CASSDTGAYEQYF	TGCGCCAGCAGTGATACAGGGGCCTACGAGCAGTACTTC
-	few	TRBV9	TRBJ2-1	CASSPSGRLNNEQFF	TGTGCCAGCAGCCCAAGTGGGAGATTGAACAATGAGCAGTTCTTC
TRBD2	many	TRBV12-3/TRBV12-4	TRBJ2-5	CASSSIAGVGETQYF	TGTGCCAGCAGTTCCATAGCGGGAGTCGGGGAGACCCAGTACTTC
TRBD2	-	TRBV9	TRBJ2-1	CASGSSGSNNEQFF	TGTGCCAGCGGATCTAGCGGGAGCAACAATGAGCAGTTCTTC
-	few	TRBV7-8	TRBJ2-1	CASSLANYRDPLTEQFF	TGTGCCAGCAGCTTAGCAAATTACCGGGACCCACTTACCGAGCAGTTCTTC
-	-	TRBV19	TRBJ2-5	CASSIWPGLGGTQYF	TGTGCCAGTAGTATATGGCCGGGATTGGGAGGGACCCAGTACTTC
-	many	TRBV12-3/TRBV12-4	TRBJ1-4	CASSPRLEKLFF	TGTGCCAGCAGTCCACGCCTGGAAAAACTGTTTTTT
TRBD1	many	TRBV28	TRBJ2-1	CASSSEGARYNEQFF	TGTGCCAGCAGTTCCGAGGGGGCGCGTTACAATGAGCAGTTCTTC
-	many	TRBV5-1	TRBJ1-1	CASSLVQGGNTEAFF	TGCGCCAGCAGCTTGGTACAGGGCGGCAACACTGAAGCTTTCTTT
-	many	TRBV2	TRBJ1-6	CASSAKGLVDSPLHF	TGTGCCAGCAGTGCGAAGGGACTGGTGGATTCACCCCTCCACTTT
-	-	TRBV12-5	TRBJ2-1	CASGLLLGATVMNEQFF	TGTGCTAGTGGTTTGCTCCTTGGGGCCACGGTTATGAATGAGCAGTTCTTC
TRBD1	many	TRBV13	TRBJ1-4	CASSRDRATNEKLFF	TGTGCCAGCAGCAGAGACAGGGCAACTAATGAAAAACTGTTTTTT
-	few	TRBV4-1	TRBJ2-7	CASSPGQMNSYEQYF	TGCGCCAGCAGCCCAGGACAGATGAATTCCTACGAGCAGTACTTC
-	few	TRBV9	TRBJ2-3	CASSVVGGATDTQYF	TGTGCCAGCAGCGTAGTCGGCGGTGCCACAGATACGCAGTATTTT
-	-	TRBV9	TRBJ2-1	CASSVGLRDTDNEQFF	TGTGCCAGCAGCGTAGGCTTAAGGGACACGGACAATGAGCAGTTCTTC
TRBD1	many	TRBV6-1	TRBJ2-7	CACHLPGQVSYEQYF	TGTGCCTGCCATCTCCCGGGACAGGTATCCTACGAGCAGTACTTC
-	few	TRBV29-1	TRBJ2-7	CSVQGQEISYEQYF	TGCAGCGTTCAGGGTCAGGAGATTTCCTACGAGCAGTACTTC
TRBD2	-	TRBV19	TRBJ2-4	CASSISVGGWPKNIQYF	TGTGCCAGTAGTATAAGCGTCGGGGGGTGGCCCAAAAACATTCAGTACTTC
-	few	TRBV6-1	TRBJ1-4	CASSYHIGQTDNEKLFF	TGTGCCAGCAGTTACCACATTGGTCAGACCGATAATGAAAAACTGTTTTTT
-	many	TRBV27	TRBJ1-4	CASSSPDRWEKLFF	TGTGCCAGCAGCTCCCCCGACCGCTGGGAAAAACTGTTTTTT